This is a list of T cell receptor beta chains from one sample in a study of blood T cell repertoires in COVID-19. Repertoires were generated with immunoSEQ multiplex PCR, while TCRdb's copy carries only in-frame clones and drops some. The sample consists of 250,000 to 350,000 clones, about 85% of them appearing once. Sample: peripheral blood. The receptor source for this set is a woman in her fifties or sixties with active or convalescent COVID-19. Each CDR3 is given with its conserved first and last residue. Each record gives: clone size, J gene, D gene, V gene, CDR3 protein, CDR3 DNA. A D gene is named only where the DNA matches it firmly. The size field is filled for only some rows; it gives once, few, many or a size class.

clone_size: many
j_call: TRBJ1-2
d_call: -
v_call: TRBV12-3/TRBV12-4
cdr3_aa: CASSFGEYGYTF
cdr3_nt: TGTGCCAGCAGTTTCGGGGAATATGGCTACACCTTC

clone_size: -
j_call: TRBJ2-1
d_call: TRBD2
v_call: TRBV19
cdr3_aa: CASSIADGGYNEQFF
cdr3_nt: TGTGCCAGTAGTATAGCAGACGGGGGGTACAATGAGCAGTTCTTC

clone_size: -
j_call: TRBJ1-2
d_call: TRBD1
v_call: TRBV16
cdr3_aa: CASSQTGGSYGYTF
cdr3_nt: TGTGCCAGCAGCCAAACAGGGGGCAGCTATGGCTACACCTTC

clone_size: -
j_call: TRBJ1-2
d_call: TRBD1
v_call: TRBV5-1
cdr3_aa: CASSTGTGMEFYGYTF
cdr3_nt: TGCGCCAGCAGTACCGGGACAGGGATGGAATTCTATGGCTACACCTTC

clone_size: -
j_call: TRBJ2-7
d_call: TRBD2
v_call: TRBV5-1
cdr3_aa: CASSIVAGRSGEQYF
cdr3_nt: TGCGCCAGCAGCATCGTAGCGGGACGATCTGGTGAGCAGTACTTC

clone_size: -
j_call: TRBJ2-7
d_call: -
v_call: TRBV7-2
cdr3_aa: CASSLNGVANYEQYF
cdr3_nt: TGTGCCAGCAGCTTAAACGGTGTAGCCAATTACGAGCAGTACTTC

clone_size: once
j_call: TRBJ1-2
d_call: -
v_call: TRBV5-1
cdr3_aa: CASSPSGDPYGYTF
cdr3_nt: TGCGCCAGCAGCCCCTCGGGGGACCCCTATGGCTACACCTTC

clone_size: once
j_call: TRBJ2-7
d_call: -
v_call: TRBV6-5
cdr3_aa: CASSRPGEQYF
cdr3_nt: TGTGCCAGCAGTCGGCCGGGCGAGCAGTACTTC

clone_size: -
j_call: TRBJ2-6
d_call: -
v_call: TRBV19
cdr3_aa: CASTGYSGANVLTF
cdr3_nt: TGTGCCAGCACAGGGTACTCTGGGGCCAACGTCCTGACTTTC

clone_size: -
j_call: TRBJ2-1
d_call: -
v_call: TRBV5-1
cdr3_aa: CASSASTNYNEQFF
cdr3_nt: TGCGCCAGCAGCGCCTCGACAAATTACAATGAGCAGTTCTTC

clone_size: -
j_call: TRBJ1-5
d_call: -
v_call: TRBV10-3
cdr3_aa: CAISPYSNQPQHF
cdr3_nt: TGTGCCATCAGCCCCTATAGCAATCAGCCCCAGCATTTT

clone_size: -
j_call: TRBJ1-2
d_call: TRBD1
v_call: TRBV5-1
cdr3_aa: CASSFDGQGGGYTF
cdr3_nt: TGCGCCAGCAGCTTTGACGGACAGGGTGGCGGCTACACCTTC

clone_size: -
j_call: TRBJ1-2
d_call: -
v_call: TRBV5-1
cdr3_aa: CASSRTDNYGYTF
cdr3_nt: TGCGCCAGCAGCCGTACAGATAACTATGGCTACACCTTC

clone_size: once
j_call: TRBJ1-1
d_call: -
v_call: TRBV15
cdr3_aa: CATSPRQGGSPEAFF
cdr3_nt: TGTGCCACCAGCCCCCGGCAGGGTGGGTCGCCTGAAGCTTTCTTT

clone_size: -
j_call: TRBJ1-5
d_call: -
v_call: TRBV5-6
cdr3_aa: CASSLGDTTENQPQHF
cdr3_nt: TGTGCCAGCAGCTTGGGGGACACCACTGAGAATCAGCCCCAGCATTTT

clone_size: once
j_call: TRBJ1-3
d_call: TRBD1
v_call: TRBV2
cdr3_aa: CASSQQGSTGNTIYF
cdr3_nt: TGTGCCAGCAGTCAACAGGGGTCTACTGGAAACACCATATATTTT

clone_size: -
j_call: TRBJ2-7
d_call: TRBD2
v_call: TRBV5-6
cdr3_aa: CASSAGGRVSYEQYF
cdr3_nt: TGTGCCAGCAGCGCGGGGGGCAGGGTAAGCTACGAGCAGTACTTC

clone_size: -
j_call: TRBJ2-1
d_call: TRBD1
v_call: TRBV7-8
cdr3_aa: CASSTYSGGLTTYNEQFF
cdr3_nt: TGTGCCAGCAGCACCTATTCAGGGGGCCTAACCACCTACAATGAGCAGTTCTTC

clone_size: -
j_call: TRBJ2-5
d_call: TRBD2
v_call: TRBV27
cdr3_aa: CASKLAGGVETQYF
cdr3_nt: TGTGCCAGCAAGTTAGCGGGAGGGGTTGAGACCCAGTACTTC

clone_size: -
j_call: TRBJ1-2
d_call: TRBD1
v_call: TRBV3-1/TRBV3-2
cdr3_aa: CASSSGTGAGYTF
cdr3_nt: TGTGCCAGCAGCTCCGGGACAGGGGCCGGCTACACCTTC

clone_size: few
j_call: TRBJ2-7
d_call: -
v_call: TRBV7-8
cdr3_aa: CASSSQETRENF
cdr3_nt: TGTGCCAGCAGCTCGCAGGAGACCCGGGAGAACTTC

clone_size: -
j_call: TRBJ2-7
d_call: TRBD2
v_call: TRBV5-1
cdr3_aa: CASSLTSGVVYEQYF
cdr3_nt: TGCGCCAGCAGCTTGACTAGCGGGGTGGTCTACGAGCAGTACTTC

clone_size: many
j_call: TRBJ1-2
d_call: -
v_call: TRBV29-1
cdr3_aa: CSVKPRISSRQGYTF
cdr3_nt: TGCAGCGTTAAACCCAGGATTTCCTCCCGGCAGGGCTACACCTTC

clone_size: -
j_call: TRBJ1-1
d_call: -
v_call: TRBV19
cdr3_aa: CASSGPKRQRPNTEAFF
cdr3_nt: TGTGCCAGTAGCGGTCCTAAACGACAGAGGCCGAACACTGAAGCTTTCTTT

clone_size: -
j_call: TRBJ2-7
d_call: TRBD1
v_call: TRBV30
cdr3_aa: CAWSDRGSNYEQYF
cdr3_nt: TGTGCCTGGAGTGACAGGGGAAGTAACTACGAGCAGTACTTC

clone_size: -
j_call: TRBJ1-1
d_call: -
v_call: TRBV5-1
cdr3_aa: CASSHGRGDTEAFF
cdr3_nt: TGCGCCAGCAGCCACGGACGCGGGGACACTGAAGCTTTCTTT

clone_size: -
j_call: TRBJ2-5
d_call: -
v_call: TRBV5-6
cdr3_aa: CASSLGAQQETQYF
cdr3_nt: TGTGCCAGCAGCTTAGGGGCACAACAAGAGACCCAGTACTTC

clone_size: -
j_call: TRBJ2-1
d_call: TRBD2
v_call: TRBV11-2
cdr3_aa: CASSPLGTSQFF
cdr3_nt: TGTGCCAGCAGCCCACTGGGGACTAGCCAGTTCTTC

clone_size: -
j_call: TRBJ1-3
d_call: -
v_call: TRBV7-8
cdr3_aa: CASSSISKSSGNTIYF
cdr3_nt: TGTGCCAGCAGCTCGATCTCCAAGAGCTCTGGAAACACCATATATTTT

clone_size: -
j_call: TRBJ1-2
d_call: -
v_call: TRBV27
cdr3_aa: CASSQGPRGYGYTF
cdr3_nt: TGTGCCAGCAGTCAAGGGCCCCGGGGCTATGGCTACACCTTC

clone_size: -
j_call: TRBJ2-3
d_call: -
v_call: TRBV5-1
cdr3_aa: CASSPERSTDTQYF
cdr3_nt: TGCGCCAGCAGCCCGGAGCGGAGCACAGATACGCAGTATTTT

clone_size: -
j_call: TRBJ1-2
d_call: -
v_call: TRBV7-2
cdr3_aa: CASSLRDTQGGYTF
cdr3_nt: TGTGCCAGCAGTCTTAGGGACACCCAAGGGGGCTACACCTTC

clone_size: -
j_call: TRBJ2-3
d_call: TRBD1
v_call: TRBV24-1
cdr3_aa: CATSDYGQGGTDTQYF
cdr3_nt: TGTGCCACCAGTGATTACGGACAGGGTGGAACAGATACGCAGTATTTT

clone_size: -
j_call: TRBJ1-2
d_call: TRBD1
v_call: TRBV2
cdr3_aa: CASSEARTGKDYGYTF
cdr3_nt: TGTGCCAGCAGTGAAGCTCGGACAGGGAAAGACTATGGCTACACCTTC

clone_size: -
j_call: TRBJ2-7
d_call: TRBD2
v_call: TRBV5-4
cdr3_aa: CASSLGASGGGEQYF
cdr3_nt: TGTGCCAGCAGCTTGGGGGCTAGCGGGGGTGGGGAGCAGTACTTC

clone_size: -
j_call: TRBJ2-1
d_call: -
v_call: TRBV11-3
cdr3_aa: CASSLTETHEQFF
cdr3_nt: TGTGCCAGCAGCTTAACAGAAACTCATGAGCAGTTCTTC

clone_size: -
j_call: TRBJ1-2
d_call: -
v_call: TRBV29-1
cdr3_aa: CSVEDYFEGPF
cdr3_nt: TGCAGCGTTGAAGATTATTTCGAGGGTCCCTTC

clone_size: -
j_call: TRBJ2-3
d_call: TRBD2
v_call: TRBV14
cdr3_aa: CASSLGYGLAGTYTDTQYF
cdr3_nt: TGTGCCAGCAGCCTAGGATACGGACTAGCGGGAACCTACACAGATACGCAGTATTTT

clone_size: -
j_call: TRBJ2-7
d_call: -
v_call: TRBV6-5
cdr3_aa: CASIIDSISRNEQYF
cdr3_nt: TGTGCCAGCATCATCGATAGCATTTCCCGAAACGAGCAGTACTTC

clone_size: -
j_call: TRBJ2-1
d_call: TRBD1
v_call: TRBV29-1
cdr3_aa: CSVGWDRGRDEQFF
cdr3_nt: TGCAGCGTTGGGTGGGACAGGGGCCGAGATGAGCAGTTCTTC

clone_size: -
j_call: TRBJ2-2
d_call: -
v_call: TRBV6-5
cdr3_aa: CASRVQGLGTGELFF
cdr3_nt: TGTGCCAGCAGAGTACAGGGTCTCGGGACCGGGGAGCTGTTTTTT

clone_size: -
j_call: TRBJ1-2
d_call: -
v_call: TRBV7-9
cdr3_aa: CASSEPGYYGYTF
cdr3_nt: TGTGCCAGCAGCGAACCAGGTTACTATGGCTACACCTTC

clone_size: -
j_call: TRBJ2-6
d_call: -
v_call: TRBV21-1
cdr3_aa: CASSNGLAGDSGANVLTF
cdr3_nt: TGTGCCAGCAGCAACGGACTAGCGGGAGACTCTGGGGCCAACGTCCTGACTTTC

clone_size: -
j_call: TRBJ2-1
d_call: TRBD2
v_call: TRBV6-2/TRBV6-3
cdr3_aa: CASSYSNSLAGARTYNEQFF
cdr3_nt: TGTGCCAGCAGTTACTCGAATTCGCTAGCGGGAGCGCGAACCTACAATGAGCAGTTCTTC

clone_size: -
j_call: TRBJ1-2
d_call: TRBD1
v_call: TRBV10-3
cdr3_aa: CAISPGTGNYGYTF
cdr3_nt: TGTGCCATCAGCCCCGGGACAGGGAACTATGGCTACACCTTC

clone_size: once
j_call: TRBJ2-2
d_call: -
v_call: TRBV3-1/TRBV3-2
cdr3_aa: CASSLKTNTGELFF
cdr3_nt: TGTGCCAGCAGCCTCAAAACGAACACCGGGGAGCTGTTTTTT